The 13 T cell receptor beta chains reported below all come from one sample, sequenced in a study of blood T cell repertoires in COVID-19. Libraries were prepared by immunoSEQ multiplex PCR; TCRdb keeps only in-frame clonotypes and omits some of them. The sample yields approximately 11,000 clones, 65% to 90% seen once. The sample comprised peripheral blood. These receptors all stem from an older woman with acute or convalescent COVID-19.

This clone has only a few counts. The CDR3 DNA follows: TGTGCCAGCAGGGTAACTAGCGAAAACACCGGGGAGCTGTTTTTT. It specifies CASRVTSENTGELFF. This chain connects TRBV6-5 to TRBJ2-2; 7 bases map to TRBD2. Germline trimming cut 6 bases from V and 2 bases from J; bases unmatched to any gene: 6. The CDR3 sequence is 15 residues long. CDR1 MNHEY and CDR2 SVGAGI come from the germline V gene.

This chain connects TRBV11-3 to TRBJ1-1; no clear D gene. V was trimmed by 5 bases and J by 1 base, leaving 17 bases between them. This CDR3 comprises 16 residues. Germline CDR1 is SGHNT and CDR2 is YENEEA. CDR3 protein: CASSLRGSLPNTEAFF. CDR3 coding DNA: TGTGCCAGCAGCCTCCGAGGATCCTTACCGAACACTGAAGCTTTCTTT.

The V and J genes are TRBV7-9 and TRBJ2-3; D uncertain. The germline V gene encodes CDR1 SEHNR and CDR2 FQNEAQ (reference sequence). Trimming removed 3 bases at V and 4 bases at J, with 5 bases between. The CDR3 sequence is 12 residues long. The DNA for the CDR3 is TGTGCCAGCAGCTTTACTCCAGATACGCAGTATTTT. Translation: CASSFTPDTQYF.

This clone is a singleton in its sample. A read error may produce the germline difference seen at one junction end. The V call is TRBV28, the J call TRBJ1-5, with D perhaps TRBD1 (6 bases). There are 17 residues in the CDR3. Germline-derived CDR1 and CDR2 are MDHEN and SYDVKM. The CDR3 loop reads CASCLGGGGGGNQPQHF. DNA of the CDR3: TGTGCCAGCTGTTTGGGGGGCGGGGGCGGGGGCAATCAGCCCCAGCATTTT.

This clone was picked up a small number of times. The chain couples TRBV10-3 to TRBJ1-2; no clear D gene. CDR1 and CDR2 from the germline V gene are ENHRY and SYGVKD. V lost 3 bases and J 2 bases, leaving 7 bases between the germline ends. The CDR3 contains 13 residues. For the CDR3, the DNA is TGTGCCATCAGTGAATTGCAGAACTATGGCTACACCTTC. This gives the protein CAISELQNYGYTF.

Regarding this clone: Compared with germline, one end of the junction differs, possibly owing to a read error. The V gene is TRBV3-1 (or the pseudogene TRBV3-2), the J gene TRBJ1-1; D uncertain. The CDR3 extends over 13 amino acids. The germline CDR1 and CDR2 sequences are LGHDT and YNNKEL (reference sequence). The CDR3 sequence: CACSQFRNTEAFF. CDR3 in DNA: TGTGCCTGCAGCCAATTTAGAAACACTGAAGCTTTCTTT.

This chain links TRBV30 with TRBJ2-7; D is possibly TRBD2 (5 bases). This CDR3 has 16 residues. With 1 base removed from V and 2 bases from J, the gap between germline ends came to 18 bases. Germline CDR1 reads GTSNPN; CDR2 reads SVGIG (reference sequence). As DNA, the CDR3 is TGTGCCTGGAGTGGCACCGGGGTTGAGATCGCCTACGAGCAGTACTTC. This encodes CAWSGTGVEIAYEQYF.

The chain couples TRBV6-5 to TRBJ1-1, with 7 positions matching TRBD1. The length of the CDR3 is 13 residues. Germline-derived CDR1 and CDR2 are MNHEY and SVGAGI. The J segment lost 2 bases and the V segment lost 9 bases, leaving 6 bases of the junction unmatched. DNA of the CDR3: TGTGCCAGTAGGACAGGTTCAAACACTGAAGCTTTCTTT. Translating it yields CASRTGSNTEAFF.

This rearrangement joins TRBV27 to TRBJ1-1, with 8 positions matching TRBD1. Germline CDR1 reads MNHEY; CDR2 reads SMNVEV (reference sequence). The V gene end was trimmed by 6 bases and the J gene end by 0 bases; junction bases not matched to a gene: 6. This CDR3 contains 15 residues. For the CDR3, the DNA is TGTGCCAGCAGACTTCAGGGGGCGATGAACACTGAAGCTTTCTTT. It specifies CASRLQGAMNTEAFF.

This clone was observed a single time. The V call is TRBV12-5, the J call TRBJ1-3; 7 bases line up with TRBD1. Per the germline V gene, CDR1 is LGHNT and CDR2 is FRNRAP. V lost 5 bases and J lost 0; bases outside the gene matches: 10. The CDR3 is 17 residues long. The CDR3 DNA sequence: TGTGCTAGTGGTCCCCCCGGACAGGCTAGCTCTGGAAACACCATATATTTT. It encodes CASGPPGQASSGNTIYF. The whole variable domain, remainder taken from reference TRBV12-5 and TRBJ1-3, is DARVTQTPRHKVTEMGQEVTMRCQPILGHNTVFWYRQTMMQGLELLAYFRNRAPLDDSGMPKDRFSAEMPDATLATLKIQPSEPRDSAVYFCASGPPGQASSGNTIYFGEGSWLTVV.

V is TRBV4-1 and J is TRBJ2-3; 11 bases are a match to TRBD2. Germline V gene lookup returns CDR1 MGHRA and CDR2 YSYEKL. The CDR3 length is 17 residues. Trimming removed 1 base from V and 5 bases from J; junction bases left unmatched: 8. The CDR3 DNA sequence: TGCGCCAGCAGCCAAGTGAGCCGGCTAGCGGGGGGAGATACGCAGTATTTT. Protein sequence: CASSQVSRLAGGDTQYF.

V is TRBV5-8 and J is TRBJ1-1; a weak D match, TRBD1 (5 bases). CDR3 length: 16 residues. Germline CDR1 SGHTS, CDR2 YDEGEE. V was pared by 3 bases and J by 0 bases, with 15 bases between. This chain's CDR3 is CASSWGDGYLNTEAFF. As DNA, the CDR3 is TGTGCCAGCAGCTGGGGGGACGGTTACCTGAACACTGAAGCTTTCTTT.

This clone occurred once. CDR3 amino acids: CASGRDRENNEQFF. Here the CDR3 DNA reads TGTGCCAGCGGAAGGGACAGGGAGAACAATGAGCAGTTCTTC. The genes are TRBV13 and TRBJ2-1, with TRBD1 matching over 9 bases. Trimming cost V 8 bases and J 5 bases; bases outside gene matches: 7. Germline CDR1 PRHDT, CDR2 FYEKMQ (reference sequence). CDR3 size: 14 residues.